Only a few counts were recorded for the clone carrying this T cell receptor (beta chain). Antigen unknown. TCRdb re-analysed the RT-PCR reads in MiXCR, keeping a single row per CDR3 protein. The data show approximately 680,000 distinct CDR3 sequences, about a sixth seen once. The junction had 6 bases not matched to a gene; V was cut back by 0 bases and J by 5 bases. Germline V gene data show CDR1 as DFQATT and CDR2 as SNEGSKA (reference sequence). This CDR3 has 14 residues. This entry is derived from a study of response to subunit inactivated influenza vaccine. Findings and limits, study-wide: Every seasonal influenza vaccination brings in few new T cells, the authors suggested.

V usage is TRBV20-1 and J usage is TRBJ2-7; TRBD2 matches 8 bases. The sequence was obtained from a man between 50 and 59 years old who received an inactivated influenza vaccine. This sample comprised PBMCs from blood, obtained approximately 13 days after vaccination. The CDR3 loop reads CSARDGGARNEQYF. CDR3 bases: TGCAGTGCTAGAGACGGGGGGGCCCGCAACGAGCAGTACTTC.